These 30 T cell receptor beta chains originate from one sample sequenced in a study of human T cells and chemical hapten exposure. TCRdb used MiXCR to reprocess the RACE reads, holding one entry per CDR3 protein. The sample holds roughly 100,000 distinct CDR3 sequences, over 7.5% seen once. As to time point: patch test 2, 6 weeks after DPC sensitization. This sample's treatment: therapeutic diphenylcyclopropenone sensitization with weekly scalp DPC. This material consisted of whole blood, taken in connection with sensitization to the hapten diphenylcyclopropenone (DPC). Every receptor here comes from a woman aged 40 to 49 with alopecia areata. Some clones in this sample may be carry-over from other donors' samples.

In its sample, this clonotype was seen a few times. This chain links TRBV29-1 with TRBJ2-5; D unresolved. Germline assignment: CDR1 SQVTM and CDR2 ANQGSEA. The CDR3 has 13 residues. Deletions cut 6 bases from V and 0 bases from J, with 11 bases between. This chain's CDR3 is CSVRRLYQETQYF. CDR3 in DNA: TGCAGCGTCAGGAGACTGTACCAAGAGACCCAGTACTTC.

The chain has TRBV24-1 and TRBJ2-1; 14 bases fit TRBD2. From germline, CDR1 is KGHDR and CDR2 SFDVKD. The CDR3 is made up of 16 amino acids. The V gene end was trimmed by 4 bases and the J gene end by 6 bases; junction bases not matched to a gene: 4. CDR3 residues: CATSDSGLAGGNEQFF. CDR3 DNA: TGTGCCACCAGTGACTCTGGACTAGCGGGAGGCAATGAGCAGTTCTTC.

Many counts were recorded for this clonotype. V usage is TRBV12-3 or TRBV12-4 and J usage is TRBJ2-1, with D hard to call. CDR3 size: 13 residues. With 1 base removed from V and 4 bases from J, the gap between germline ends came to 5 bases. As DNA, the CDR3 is TGTGCCAGCAGTTTAGGATCGTACAATGAGCAGTTCTTC. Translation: CASSLGSYNEQFF.

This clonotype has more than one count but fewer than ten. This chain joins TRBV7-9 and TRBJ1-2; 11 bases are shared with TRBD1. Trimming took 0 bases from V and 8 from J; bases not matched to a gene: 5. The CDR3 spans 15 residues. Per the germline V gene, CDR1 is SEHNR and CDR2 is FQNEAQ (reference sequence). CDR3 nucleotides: TGTGCCAGCAGCTTAGCGCTGGGACAGGGGGACGGCTACACCTTC. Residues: CASSLALGQGDGYTF.

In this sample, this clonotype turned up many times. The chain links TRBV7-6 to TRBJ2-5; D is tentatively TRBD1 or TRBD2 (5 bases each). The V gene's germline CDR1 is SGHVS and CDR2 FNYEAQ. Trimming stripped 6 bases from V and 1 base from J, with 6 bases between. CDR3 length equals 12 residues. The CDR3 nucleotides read TGTGCCAGCAGGGGGACCCAAGAGACCCAGTACTTC. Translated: CASRGTQETQYF.

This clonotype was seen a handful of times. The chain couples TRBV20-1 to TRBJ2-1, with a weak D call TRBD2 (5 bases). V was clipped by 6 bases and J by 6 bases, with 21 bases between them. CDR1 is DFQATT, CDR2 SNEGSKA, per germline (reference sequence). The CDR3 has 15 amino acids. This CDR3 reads CSAPSPASLSNEQFF. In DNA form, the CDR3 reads TGCAGTGCCCCCTCCCCGGCTAGCTTGAGCAATGAGCAGTTCTTC.

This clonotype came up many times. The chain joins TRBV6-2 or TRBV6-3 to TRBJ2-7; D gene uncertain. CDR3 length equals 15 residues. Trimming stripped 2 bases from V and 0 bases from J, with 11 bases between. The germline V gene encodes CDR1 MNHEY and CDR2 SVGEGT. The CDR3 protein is CASSYAEPSSYEQYF. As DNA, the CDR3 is TGTGCCAGCAGTTACGCGGAGCCCAGCTCCTACGAGCAGTACTTC.

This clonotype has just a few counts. Here the CDR3 reads CASSSDSGFAYEQYF. The CDR3 DNA reads TGTGCCAGCAGCTCCGATTCAGGGTTCGCCTACGAGCAGTACTTC. The chain links TRBV7-2 to TRBJ2-7; the D gene is possibly TRBD1 (5 bases). V lost 4 bases to trimming and J lost 2 bases, with 15 bases between them. Germline V gives CDR1 SGHTA, CDR2 FQGNSA. The CDR3 has 15 residues. Filled out from reference TRBV7-2 and TRBJ2-7, the complete variable domain reads GAGVSQSPSNKVTEKGKDVELRCDPISGHTALYWYRQSLGQGLEFLIYFQGNSAPDKSGLPSDRFSAERTGGSVSTLTIQRTQQEDSAVYLCASSSDSGFAYEQYFGPGTRLTVT.

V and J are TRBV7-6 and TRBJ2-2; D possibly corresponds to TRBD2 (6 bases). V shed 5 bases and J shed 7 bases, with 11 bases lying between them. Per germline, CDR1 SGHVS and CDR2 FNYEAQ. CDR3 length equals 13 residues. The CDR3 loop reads CASSRLDVGELFF. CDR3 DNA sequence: TGTGCCAGCAGCAGACTAGACGTCGGGGAGCTGTTTTTT.

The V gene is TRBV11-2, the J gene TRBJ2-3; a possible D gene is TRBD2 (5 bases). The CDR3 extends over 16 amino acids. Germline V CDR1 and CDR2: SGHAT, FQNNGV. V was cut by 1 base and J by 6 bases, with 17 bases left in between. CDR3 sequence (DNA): TGTGCCAGCAGCTTAGCGGCTAGAGGGCTGAGGGATACGCAGTATTTT. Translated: CASSLAARGLRDTQYF.

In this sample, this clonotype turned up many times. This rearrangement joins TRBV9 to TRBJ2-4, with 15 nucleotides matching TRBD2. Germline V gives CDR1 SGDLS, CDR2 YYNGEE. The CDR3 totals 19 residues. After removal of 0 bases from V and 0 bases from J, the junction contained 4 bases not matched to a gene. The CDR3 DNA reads TGTGCCAGCAGCGTAGGGACTAGCGGGAGGGCCGGAGCCAAAAACATTCAGTACTTC. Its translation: CASSVGTSGRAGAKNIQYF. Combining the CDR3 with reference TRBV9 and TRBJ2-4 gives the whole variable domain DSGVTQTPKHLITATGQRVTLRCSPRSGDLSVYWYQQSLDQGLQFLIQYYNGEERAKGNILERFSAQQFPDLHSELNLSSLELGDSALYFCASSVGTSGRAGAKNIQYFGAGTRLSVL.

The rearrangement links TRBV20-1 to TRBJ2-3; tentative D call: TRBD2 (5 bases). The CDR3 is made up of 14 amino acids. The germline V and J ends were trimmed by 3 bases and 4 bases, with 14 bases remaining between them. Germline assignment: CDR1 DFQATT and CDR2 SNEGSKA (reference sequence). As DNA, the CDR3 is TGCAGTGCTAGCGGAATAGCGATGCCAGATACGCAGTATTTT. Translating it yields CSASGIAMPDTQYF.

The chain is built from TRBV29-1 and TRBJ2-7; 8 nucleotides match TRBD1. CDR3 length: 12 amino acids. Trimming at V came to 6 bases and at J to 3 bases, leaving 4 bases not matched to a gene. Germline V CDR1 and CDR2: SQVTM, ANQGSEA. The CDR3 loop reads CSVGDRNYEQYF. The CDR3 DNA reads TGCAGCGTCGGGGACAGGAACTACGAGCAGTACTTC.

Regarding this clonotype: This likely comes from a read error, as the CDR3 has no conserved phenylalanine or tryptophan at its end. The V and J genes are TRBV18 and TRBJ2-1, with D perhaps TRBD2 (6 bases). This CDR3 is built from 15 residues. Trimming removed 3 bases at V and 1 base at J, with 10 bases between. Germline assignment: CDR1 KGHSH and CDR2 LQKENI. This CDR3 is CASSPAEGSYNEQFS. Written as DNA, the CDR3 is TGTGCCAGCTCACCCGCGGAGGGTTCCTACAATGAGCAGTTCTCC.

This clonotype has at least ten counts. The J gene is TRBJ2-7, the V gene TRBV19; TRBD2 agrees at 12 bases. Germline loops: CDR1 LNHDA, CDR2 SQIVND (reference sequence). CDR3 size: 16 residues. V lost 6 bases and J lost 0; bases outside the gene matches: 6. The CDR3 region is CASSGLAGRSSYEQYF. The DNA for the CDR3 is TGTGCCAGTAGCGGACTAGCGGGAAGGAGCTCCTACGAGCAGTACTTC.

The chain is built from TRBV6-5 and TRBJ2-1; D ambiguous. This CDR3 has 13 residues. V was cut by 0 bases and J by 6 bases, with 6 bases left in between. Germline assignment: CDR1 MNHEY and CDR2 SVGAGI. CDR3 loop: CASSYSTPNEQFF. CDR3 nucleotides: TGTGCCAGCAGTTACTCGACCCCCAATGAGCAGTTCTTC.

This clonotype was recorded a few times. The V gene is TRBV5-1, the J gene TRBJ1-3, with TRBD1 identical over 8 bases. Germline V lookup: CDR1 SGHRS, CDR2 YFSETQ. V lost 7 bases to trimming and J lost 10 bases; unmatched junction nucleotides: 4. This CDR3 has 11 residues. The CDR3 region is CASRGQETIYF. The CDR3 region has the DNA TGCGCCAGCCGGGGACAGGAGACCATATATTTT.

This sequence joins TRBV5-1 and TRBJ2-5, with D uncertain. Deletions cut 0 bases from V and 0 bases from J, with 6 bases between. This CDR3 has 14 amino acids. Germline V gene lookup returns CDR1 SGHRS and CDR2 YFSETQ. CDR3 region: CASSLGGNQETQYF. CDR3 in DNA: TGCGCCAGCAGCTTGGGAGGAAACCAAGAGACCCAGTACTTC.

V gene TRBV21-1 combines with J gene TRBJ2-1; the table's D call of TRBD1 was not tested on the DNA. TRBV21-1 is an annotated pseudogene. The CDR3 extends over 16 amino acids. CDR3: CASSTDSASVMNEQFF. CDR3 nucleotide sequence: TGTGCCAGCAGCACGGATAGCGCCTCAGTTATGAATGAGCAGTTCTTC.

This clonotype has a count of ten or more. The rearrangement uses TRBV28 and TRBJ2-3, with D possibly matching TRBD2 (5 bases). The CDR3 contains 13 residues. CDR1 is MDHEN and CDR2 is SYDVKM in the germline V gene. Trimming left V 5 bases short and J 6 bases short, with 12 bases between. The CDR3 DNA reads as TGTGCCAGCAGTCAAGTTAGCGTGGATACGCAGTATTTT. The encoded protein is CASSQVSVDTQYF.

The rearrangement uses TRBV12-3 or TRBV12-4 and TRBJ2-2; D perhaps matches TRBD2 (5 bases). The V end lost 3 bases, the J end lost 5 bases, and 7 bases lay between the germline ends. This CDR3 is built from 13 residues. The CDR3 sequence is CASSFAGTGELFF. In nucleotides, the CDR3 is TGTGCCAGCAGTTTTGCGGGTACCGGGGAGCTGTTTTTT.

CDR3 loop: CAWSLYNEQFF. In DNA, the CDR3 is TGTGCCTGGAGTCTGTACAATGAGCAGTTCTTC. The chain couples TRBV30 to TRBJ2-1, with D unresolved. CDR1 is GTSNPN and CDR2 is SVGIG in the germline V gene (reference sequence). Deletions cut 2 bases from V and 4 bases from J, with 3 bases between. The CDR3 has 11 amino acids.

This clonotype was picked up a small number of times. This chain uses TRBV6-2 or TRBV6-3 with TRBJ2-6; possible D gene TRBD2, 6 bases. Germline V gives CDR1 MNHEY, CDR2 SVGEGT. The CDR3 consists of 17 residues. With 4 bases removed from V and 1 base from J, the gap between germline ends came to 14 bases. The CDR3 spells CASSFGGVVSGANVLTF. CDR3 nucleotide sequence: TGTGCCAGCAGTTTTGGAGGGGTTGTATCTGGGGCCAACGTCCTGACTTTC.

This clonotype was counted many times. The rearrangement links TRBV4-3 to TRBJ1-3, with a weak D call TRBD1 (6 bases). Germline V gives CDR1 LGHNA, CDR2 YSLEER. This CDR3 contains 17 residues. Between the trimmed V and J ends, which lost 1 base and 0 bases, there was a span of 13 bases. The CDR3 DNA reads TGCGCCAGCAGCCAAGCTTGGCAGGGGAGCTCTGGAAACACCATATATTTT. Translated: CASSQAWQGSSGNTIYF.

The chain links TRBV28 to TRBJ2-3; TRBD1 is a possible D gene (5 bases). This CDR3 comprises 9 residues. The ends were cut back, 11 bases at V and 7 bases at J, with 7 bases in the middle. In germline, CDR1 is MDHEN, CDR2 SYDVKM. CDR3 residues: CASGHTQYF. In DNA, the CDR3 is TGTGCCTCAGGGCATACGCAGTATTTT.

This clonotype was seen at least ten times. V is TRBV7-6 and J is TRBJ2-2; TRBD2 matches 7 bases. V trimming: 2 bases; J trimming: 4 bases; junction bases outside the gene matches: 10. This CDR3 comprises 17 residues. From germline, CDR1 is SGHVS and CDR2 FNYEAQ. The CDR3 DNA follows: TGTGCCAGCAGCTTAAGTCTGGGGGAGGGCCCCACCGGGGAGCTGTTTTTT. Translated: CASSLSLGEGPTGELFF.

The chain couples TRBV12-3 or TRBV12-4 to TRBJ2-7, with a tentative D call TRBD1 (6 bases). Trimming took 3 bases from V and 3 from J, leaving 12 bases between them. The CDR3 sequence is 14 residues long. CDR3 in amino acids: CASSLRGTDYEQYF. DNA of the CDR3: TGTGCCAGCAGTTTGAGGGGGACCGACTACGAGCAGTACTTC.

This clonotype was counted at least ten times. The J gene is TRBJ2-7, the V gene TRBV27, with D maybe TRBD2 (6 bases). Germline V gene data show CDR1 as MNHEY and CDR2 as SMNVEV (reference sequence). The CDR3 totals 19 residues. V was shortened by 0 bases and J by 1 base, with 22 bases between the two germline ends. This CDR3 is CASSLSLFVRGRTSYEQYF. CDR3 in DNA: TGTGCCAGCAGTTTATCGTTGTTCGTGCGGGGACGCACGTCCTACGAGCAGTACTTC.

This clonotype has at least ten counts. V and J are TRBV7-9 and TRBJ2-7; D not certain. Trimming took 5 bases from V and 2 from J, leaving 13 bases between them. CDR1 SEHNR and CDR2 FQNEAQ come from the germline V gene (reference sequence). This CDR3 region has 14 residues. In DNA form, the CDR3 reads TGTGCCAGCAGCCCGGTAGGGATGACCTACGAGCAGTACTTC. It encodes CASSPVGMTYEQYF.

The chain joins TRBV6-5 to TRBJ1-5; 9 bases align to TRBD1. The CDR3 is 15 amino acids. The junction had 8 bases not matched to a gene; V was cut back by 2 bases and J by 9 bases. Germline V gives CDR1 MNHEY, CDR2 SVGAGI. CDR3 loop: CASSYNLGQGTPQHF. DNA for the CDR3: TGTGCCAGCAGTTACAATTTGGGACAGGGTACGCCCCAGCATTTT.